The 8 T cell receptor beta chains below come from one sample, sequenced in a study of blood T cells in healthy people across ages. A second 7 to 11 cycle PCR used barcoded and J-beta primers. TCRdb reprocessed the 5' RACE reads with MiXCR, giving one entry per CDR3 protein. The table has roughly 2 million distinct CDR3 sequences, around half seen once. The sequencing sample was made of blood. Receptors originate from a woman between 40 and 55 years old in good health.

This chain joins TRBV5-6 and TRBJ1-2, with TRBD1 matching 8 bases. Per germline, CDR1 SGHDT and CDR2 YYEEEE. The CDR3 is 16 residues long. The junction had 8 bases not matched to a gene; V was cut back by 4 bases and J by 0 bases. CDR3 DNA sequence: TGTGCCAGCAGCCTATCCGGGACAGGAACTAACTATGGCTACACCTTC. Its translation is CASSLSGTGTNYGYTF.

This chain joins TRBV2 and TRBJ2-3; 7 bases fit TRBD1. V lost 5 bases to trimming and J lost 1 base; unmatched junction nucleotides: 9. From germline, CDR1 is SNHLY and CDR2 FYNNEI. This CDR3 has 16 amino acids. The CDR3 coding sequence is TGTGCCAGCAGTCCAGACAGGGTGTCCGGCACAGATACGCAGTATTTT. Translating it yields CASSPDRVSGTDTQYF.

V is TRBV6-5 and J is TRBJ2-1; D gene ambiguous. Germline V gene sequence: CDR1 MNHEY, CDR2 SVGAGI. Trimming removed 6 bases from V and 7 bases from J, with 22 bases in between. The CDR3 length is 16 residues. The CDR3, as DNA: TGTGCCAGCAGCGTTTCGTCGGACGGATTGGGGAATGAGCAGTTCTTC. It codes for CASSVSSDGLGNEQFF.

The DNA for the CDR3 is TGTGCCAGCAGTTCCCCAGGACAGGCCGGATACTATGGCTACACCTTC. Translated: CASSSPGQAGYYGYTF. J is TRBJ1-2 and V is TRBV28, with 7 bases that match TRBD1. J was trimmed by 3 bases and V by 4 bases; bases with no gene match: 11. The germline gives CDR1 MDHEN, CDR2 SYDVKM. The CDR3 consists of 16 residues.

J is TRBJ2-3 and V is TRBV9, with unresolved D. The CDR3 extends over 15 amino acids. CDR1 and CDR2 from the germline V gene are SGDLS and YYNGEE. Trimming stripped 3 bases from V and 0 bases from J, with 11 bases between. Here the CDR3 reads CASSDENPSTDTQYF. The DNA of the CDR3 is TGTGCCAGCAGCGACGAAAACCCAAGCACAGATACGCAGTATTTT. Filled out from reference TRBV9 and TRBJ2-3, the complete variable domain reads DSGVTQTPKHLITATGQRVTLRCSPRSGDLSVYWYQQSLDQGLQFLIQYYNGEERAKGNILERFSAQQFPDLHSELNLSSLELGDSALYFCASSDENPSTDTQYFGPGTRLTVL.

V is TRBV28 and J is TRBJ2-1; a possible D gene is TRBD2 (6 bases). In germline, CDR1 is MDHEN, CDR2 SYDVKM. CDR3 length: 17 residues. Deletions cut 5 bases from V and 3 bases from J, with 20 bases between. The CDR3 loop reads CASSPAGWEEIYNEQFF. CDR3 bases: TGTGCCAGCAGTCCCGCCGGGTGGGAGGAGATCTACAATGAGCAGTTCTTC.

The table lists this clonotype with a few counts. The CDR3, as DNA: TGCAGCGTGGGACAGGGTATAACAGATACGCAGTATTTT. It codes for CSVGQGITDTQYF. The V and J genes are TRBV29-1 and TRBJ2-3, with 9 bases aligning to TRBD1. This CDR3 contains 13 residues. Trimming removed 6 bases from V and 3 bases from J; junction bases left unmatched: 4. Germline values: CDR1 SQVTM, CDR2 ANQGSEA.

This rearrangement joins TRBV18 to TRBJ1-1; no firm D call. The V and J ends lost 1 base and 3 bases respectively, with 9 bases between them. CDR3 length: 14 amino acids. Germline values: CDR1 KGHSH, CDR2 LQKENI. CDR3 protein: CASSPLTGDTEAFF. DNA for the CDR3: TGTGCCAGCTCACCACTTACGGGTGACACTGAAGCTTTCTTT.